The entry below describes one TCR beta chain. Its antigen is still unknown. Isolated RNA was reverse transcribed into cDNA used as the sequencing template. Generated by immunoSEQ multiplex PCR, the TCRdb table keeps only in-frame clones and is missing some. The sample lists about 40,000 clones, approximately 92% occurring once. Stated treatment: oral pan-JAK inhibitor, 5-10 mg twice daily. Isolation of CD4+ and CD8+ T cells from PBMCs was achieved by sorting. Trimming removed 0 bases at V and 5 bases at J, with 7 bases between. CDR1 is MNHEY, CDR2 SVGAGI, per germline. CDR3 length equals 14 residues. The data stem from a study of CD8+ T cells in alopecia areata. General observations from the study: Any link of baseline CD8+ expansion to response, resting on one nonresponder, remains uncertain. During tofacitinib treatment, many expanded lesional clones remained in scalp and blood. Higher clonality and more expanded CD8+ clones appeared in lesional than normal scalp.

Sequenced here: CD8+ T cells sorted from blood, sampled at week 24, from a patient treated with tofacitinib. This clonotype originated in a human donor with alopecia areata. V usage is TRBV6-5 and J usage is TRBJ2-2; unclear D gene. This CDR3 is CASSYSSLTGELFF. CDR3 DNA sequence: TGTGCCAGCAGTTACTCTAGCCTGACCGGGGAGCTGTTTTTT.